This TCR beta chain was obtained from a study of CXCR3-negative and CXCR3-positive naive CD8 T cells. As to this clonotype: Its antigen remains unidentified.

Germline assignment: CDR1 LNHNV and CDR2 YYDKDF (reference sequence). The CDR3 has 15 residues. Points from the study as a whole: CXCR3-positive naive cells had TRB CDR3s that were more hydrophobic than CXCR3-negative naive cells had. Within a donor, both naive subsets shared TRBV-TRBJ usage, unlike memory cells. Both naive subsets had comparably high diversity; memory CD8+ cells much lower.

Preparation of TRB cDNA libraries relied on 5' RACE carrying UMI labels. TCRdb processed the 5' RACE reads again and assigns one entry to each CDR3 protein, with no DNA. Here the sample table reports under 110,000 distinct CDR3 sequences. Subsets of CD8+ T cells were each sorted in triplicate at some 300,000 cells apiece. Definition of naive CD8+ T cells rested on a CD45RO-CCR7+CD27+CD95- profile. Sequences were obtained from naive CXCR3+ CD8+ T cells from blood. Subset specified: CD45RO-CCR7+CD27+CD95- naive CD8+ T cells expressing CXCR3 (TNR3+). V is TRBV15 and J is TRBJ2-7; checking the TCRdb D call of TRBD2 is not possible without DNA. This clonotype originated in a human donor in good health. Some clones in this sample may be carry-over from other donors' samples. The CDR3 loop is CATSRELGLAYEQYF.